One and the same sample provided the 16 T cell receptor beta chains below, sequenced in a study of blood T cell repertoires in COVID-19. Sequenced by immunoSEQ multiplex PCR; TCRdb stores in-frame clones only, minus some. Of more than 85,000 clones listed, under 90% were seen once; the top ten hold around two fifths. The specimen sequenced was peripheral blood. These receptors were obtained from an elderly man with acute or convalescent COVID-19.

The chain recombines TRBV18 with TRBJ2-7, with TRBD1 matching 10 bases. This CDR3 spans 14 amino acids. The V gene's germline CDR1 is KGHSH and CDR2 LQKENI. Trimming removed 3 bases from V and 6 bases from J; junction bases left unmatched: 5. In DNA, the CDR3 is TGTGCCAGCTCACCTAGACAGGGGGCTGGCGAGCAGTACTTC. This encodes CASSPRQGAGEQYF.

This clone showed up just a few times. The chain has TRBV28 and TRBJ2-1, with 9 bases fitting TRBD2. The CDR3 sequence is 15 residues long. V gave up 3 bases and J gave up 2 bases; unmatched junction bases: 2. Germline loops: CDR1 MDHEN, CDR2 SYDVKM. For the CDR3, the DNA is TGTGCCAGCAGTTTCCCTAGCGGGACCTACAATGAGCAGTTCTTC. Its translation is CASSFPSGTYNEQFF.

J is TRBJ2-2 and V is TRBV7-3, with a weak D call TRBD1 (6 bases). V lost 2 bases, J lost 4 bases, and 8 bases lay in between. The CDR3 covers 14 residues. Looked up from germline, CDR1 is SGHTA and CDR2 is FQGTGA. The CDR3 protein is CASSLQGTTGELFF. In DNA, the CDR3 is TGTGCCAGCAGCTTACAGGGGACCACCGGGGAGCTGTTTTTT.

This chain joins TRBV5-1 and TRBJ2-3; 14 bases align to TRBD2. The CDR3 spans 16 residues. Germline V gives CDR1 SGHRS, CDR2 YFSETQ. V shed 4 bases, J shed 4 bases, and the junction held 5 bases outside the gene matches. The CDR3 bases are TGCGCCAGCAGCACCGGGACTAGCGGGAGCTCAGATACGCAGTATTTT. Its protein is CASSTGTSGSSDTQYF.

About this clone: The DNA is left out, because the CDR3 cannot be placed on it with certainty; the CDR3 is given as TCRdb lists it. This CDR3 is CASSSSTGGSYEQYF. The genes are TRBV28 and TRBJ2-7; no DNA check was done on the table's D call, TRBD1. The V gene's germline CDR1 is MDHEN and CDR2 SYDVKM. The CDR3 length equals 15 residues, ends included.

The chain is built from TRBV7-3 and TRBJ2-3, with 7 bases aligning to TRBD1. With 5 bases clipped from V and 1 base from J, the junction kept 9 bases outside the gene matches. The germline V gene encodes CDR1 SGHTA and CDR2 FQGTGA. This CDR3 has 16 residues. In DNA form, the CDR3 reads TGTGCCAGCAGCCCCCAGGGGGAGCTCGGCACAGATACGCAGTATTTT. Its translation: CASSPQGELGTDTQYF.

The CDR3 DNA is TGCGCCAGCAGCTCGGGACAGCCAAACTATGGCTACACCTTC. Residues: CASSSGQPNYGYTF. The chain employs TRBV5-1 and TRBJ1-2, with TRBD1 identical over 7 bases. The J segment lost 2 bases and the V segment lost 3 bases, leaving 4 bases of the junction unmatched. The CDR3 extends over 14 amino acids. Germline V lookup: CDR1 SGHRS, CDR2 YFSETQ.

The chain combines TRBV10-1 with TRBJ2-3; TRBD2 matches at 7 bases. With 2 bases clipped from V and 3 bases from J, the junction kept 26 bases outside the gene matches. Germline V gene data show CDR1 as WNHNN and CDR2 as SYGVQD (reference sequence). The CDR3 has 22 residues. CDR3 DNA: TGCGCCAGCAGTGAGCCAATTTGCCCTCGACTCTTCCCTAAGCGGGATACAGATACGCAGTATTTT. Translated, it gives CASSEPICPRLFPKRDTDTQYF.

The chain recombines TRBV29-1 with TRBJ1-2, with TRBD1 matching 9 bases. Germline V gives CDR1 SQVTM, CDR2 ANQGSEA. V was clipped by 3 bases and J by 8 bases; unmatched bases: 4. This CDR3 is built from 12 residues. Here the CDR3 DNA reads TGCAGCGTTGAGGGACAGGGATACGGCTACACCTTC. It specifies CSVEGQGYGYTF. The full variable domain, completed using reference TRBV29-1 and TRBJ1-2, is SAVISQKPSRDICQRGTSLTIQCQVDSQVTMMFWYRQQPGQSLTLIATANQGSEATYESGFVIDKFPISRPNLTFSTLTVSNMSPEDSSIYLCSVEGQGYGYTFGSGTRLTVV.

The rearrangement links TRBV18 to TRBJ2-3; D gene unclear. CDR3 length equals 14 residues. Germline loops: CDR1 KGHSH, CDR2 LQKENI. V was cut by 1 base and J by 0 bases, with 5 bases left in between. The CDR3 loop reads CASSPLESTDTQYF. In nucleotides, the CDR3 is TGTGCCAGCTCACCACTGGAGAGCACAGATACGCAGTATTTT. The full variable domain, rest sourced from reference TRBV18 and TRBJ2-3, is NAGVMQNPRHLVRRRGQEARLRCSPMKGHSHVYWYRQLPEEGLKFMVYLQKENIIDESGMPKERFSAEFPKEGPSILRIQQVVRGDSAAYFCASSPLESTDTQYFGPGTRLTVL.

The V gene is TRBV19, the J gene TRBJ1-3; TRBD1 agrees at 7 bases. In germline, CDR1 is LNHDA, CDR2 SQIVND (reference sequence). The length of the CDR3 is 14 residues. V trimming: 7 bases; J trimming: 1 base; junction bases outside the gene matches: 4. In DNA, the CDR3 is TGTGCCAGTAATTACAGGGGATCTGGAAACACCATATATTTT. Translating gives CASNYRGSGNTIYF. The variable domain in full, completed from reference TRBV19 and TRBJ1-3, reads DGGITQSPKYLFRKEGQNVTLSCEQNLNHDAMYWYRQDPGQGLRLIYYSQIVNDFQKGDIAEGYSVSREKKESFPLTVTSAQKNPTAFYLCASNYRGSGNTIYFGEGSWLTVV.

V gene TRBV4-1 combines with J gene TRBJ2-2; 7 nucleotides line up with TRBD2. V shed 11 bases, J shed 6 bases, and the junction held 18 bases outside the gene matches. Germline values: CDR1 MGHRA, CDR2 YSYEKL. The CDR3 has 16 amino acids. CDR3 region: CARRRQGGPSPGELFF. The DNA of the CDR3 is TGCGCCCGCCGCCGGCAGGGAGGGCCCTCTCCCGGGGAGCTGTTTTTT.

The rearrangement links TRBV5-1 to TRBJ1-4; 7 positions agree with TRBD1. The V gene's germline CDR1 is SGHRS and CDR2 YFSETQ. There are 16 residues in the CDR3. V lost 4 bases and J lost 0; bases outside the gene matches: 6. The CDR3 DNA follows: TGCGCCAGCAGCCAGACAGGGAGTACAACTAATGAAAAACTGTTTTTT. Amino acids: CASSQTGSTTNEKLFF.

This chain joins TRBV18 and TRBJ1-4; 7 nucleotides line up with TRBD1. V shed 3 bases and J 2 bases; nucleotides not matched to a gene: 0. Per the germline V gene, CDR1 is KGHSH and CDR2 is LQKENI. The CDR3 is made up of 14 amino acids. CDR3 sequence reads: CASSPGQTNEKLFF. Written as DNA, the CDR3 is TGTGCCAGCTCACCGGGACAGACTAATGAAAAACTGTTTTTT.

The chain employs TRBV24-1 and TRBJ1-4; tentatively, D is TRBD1 (6 bases). From germline, CDR1 is KGHDR and CDR2 SFDVKD. Deletions cut 2 bases from V and 11 bases from J, with 20 bases between. The CDR3 runs 16 residues. Written as DNA, the CDR3 is TGTGCCACCAGTGATTCTCTGACAGGTTACGGCGGGAAACTGTTTTTT. It encodes CATSDSLTGYGGKLFF.

The rearrangement links TRBV11-3 to TRBJ2-3; no definite D call. The CDR3 has 15 residues. V lost 5 bases, J lost 9 bases, and 21 bases lay in between. CDR1 and CDR2 (germline): SGHNT, YENEEA. CDR3: CASSLVGWRGRTQYF. In nucleotides, the CDR3 is TGTGCCAGCAGCCTCGTAGGTTGGAGAGGTCGCACGCAGTATTTT.